Below are 15 T cell receptor beta chains sequenced from a single sample in a study of shared clonotypes between healthy human individuals. The protocol was immunoSEQ multiplex PCR, while the TCRdb copy is restricted to in-frame clones and leaves out a portion. This sample yields 2 million to 2.5 million clones, of which 93% are seen a single time; roughly 0.39% belongs to the top ten. Sequencing was carried out using naive CD4+ T cells from PBMCs. As to subset: CD45RA+ positively selected. The receptors derive from a man aged 18 to 35 in good health. Some clones in this sample may be carry-over from other donors' samples.

This chain connects TRBV7-9 to TRBJ2-1; D not resolved. The CDR3 extends over 11 amino acids. V lost 2 bases and J lost 8, with 4 bases in between. Germline values: CDR1 SEHNR, CDR2 FQNEAQ (reference sequence). The CDR3 DNA reads as TGTGCCAGCAGCTTATTCCATGAGCAGTTCTTC. Protein: CASSLFHEQFF.

Here the CDR3 DNA reads TGTGCCAGCTCACCGGTGCGGCAGGGGGCGGAGACCCAGTACTTC. Amino acid sequence: CASSPVRQGAETQYF. This chain connects TRBV18 to TRBJ2-5, with 8 positions matching TRBD1. CDR1 and CDR2 (germline): KGHSH, LQKENI. This CDR3 is 15 amino acids long. V lost 3 bases, J lost 5 bases, and 8 bases stayed unmatched.

The CDR3 bases are TGCAGCGTTGAAAGGGGACAGGGGACCGCTGAAGCTTTCTTT. Translation gives CSVERGQGTAEAFF. The genes are TRBV29-1 and TRBJ1-1; TRBD1 matches at 10 bases. The CDR3 contains 14 residues. The V gene's germline CDR1 is SQVTM and CDR2 ANQGSEA. Unmatched junction bases numbered 6, after V lost 2 bases and J lost 6 bases.

As regards this clone: This specimen includes other DNA sequences encoding the same CDR3. The gene calls are TRBV19 and TRBJ2-6, with a weak D call TRBD2 (5 bases). The CDR3 covers 15 residues. Germline V lookup: CDR1 LNHDA, CDR2 SQIVND (reference sequence). Trimming took off 4 bases at V and 0 bases at J, with 7 bases between the two ends. The DNA for the CDR3 is TGTGCCAGTAGTACCGGGAACTCTGGGGCCAACGTCCTGACTTTC. Its translation: CASSTGNSGANVLTF.

The chain combines TRBV7-3 with TRBJ1-5; D unresolved. Germline CDR1 is SGHTA and CDR2 is FQGTGA. This CDR3 has 13 residues. V lost 2 bases and J 3 bases, leaving 5 bases between the germline ends. The CDR3 loop is CASSLEANQPQHF. The CDR3 DNA reads TGTGCCAGCAGCTTAGAGGCCAATCAGCCCCAGCATTTT.

The chain links TRBV2 to TRBJ1-6; D is perhaps TRBD1 (5 bases). CDR1 is SNHLY and CDR2 is FYNNEI in the germline V gene. With 3 bases removed from V and 10 bases from J, the gap between germline ends came to 16 bases. This CDR3 is built from 15 residues. The CDR3 nucleotides are TGTGCCAGCAGTGACCCTGATGGGGCAGAGTCACCCCTCCACTTT. Translated, it gives CASSDPDGAESPLHF.

The rearrangement joins TRBV5-1 to TRBJ2-3, with D possibly being TRBD1 (7 bases). Deletions cut 4 bases from V and 4 bases from J, with 13 bases between. Germline V gene lookup returns CDR1 SGHRS and CDR2 YFSETQ. The CDR3 totals 14 residues. The CDR3 sequence: CASSEAGGPDTQYF. The CDR3 bases are TGCGCCAGCAGCGAGGCAGGGGGGCCAGATACGCAGTATTTT.

The chain uses TRBV27 and TRBJ2-6; D perhaps matches TRBD2 (5 bases). Trimming took 6 bases from V and 2 from J, leaving 8 bases between them. Germline lookup yields CDR1 MNHEY and CDR2 SMNVEV (reference sequence). The CDR3 is 14 amino acids. The CDR3 spells CASRFGAGANVLTF. In DNA, the CDR3 is TGTGCCAGCAGATTCGGGGCTGGGGCCAACGTCCTGACTTTC.

This chain joins TRBV2 and TRBJ2-7; 7 bases align to TRBD2. The trim removed 6 bases at V and 3 bases at J, leaving 8 bases unmatched. Germline CDR1 SNHLY, CDR2 FYNNEI. The CDR3 contains 14 residues. The CDR3 region is CASRARLAVYEQYF. Here the CDR3 DNA reads TGTGCCAGCAGGGCCCGGCTAGCGGTCTACGAGCAGTACTTC. The full variable domain, rest sourced from reference TRBV2 and TRBJ2-7, is EPEVTQTPSHQVTQMGQEVILRCVPISNHLYFYWYRQILGQKVEFLVSFYNNEISEKSEIFDDQFSVERPDGSNFTLKIRSTKLEDSAMYFCASRARLAVYEQYFGPGTRLTVT.

A word on this clone: This CDR3 is also generated by other DNA sequences in the sample. The V gene is TRBV18, the J gene TRBJ1-1; a possible D gene is TRBD1 (5 bases). The V gene lost 1 base and the J gene lost 3 bases, with 6 bases spanning the gap. The CDR3 loop spans 13 amino acids. The germline V gene encodes CDR1 KGHSH and CDR2 LQKENI. CDR3 sequence (DNA): TGTGCCAGCTCACCACAAGGGGACACTGAAGCTTTCTTT. This gives the protein CASSPQGDTEAFF. The complete variable domain, with remaining parts taken from reference TRBV18 and TRBJ1-1, reads NAGVMQNPRHLVRRRGQEARLRCSPMKGHSHVYWYRQLPEEGLKFMVYLQKENIIDESGMPKERFSAEFPKEGPSILRIQQVVRGDSAAYFCASSPQGDTEAFFGQGTRLTVV.

This chain joins TRBV9 and TRBJ1-1; TRBD1 agrees at 7 bases. The CDR3 is 15 amino acids. Looked up from germline, CDR1 is SGDLS and CDR2 is YYNGEE. V trimming: 0 bases; J trimming: 3 bases; junction bases outside the gene matches: 5. This chain's CDR3 is CASSVARGADTEAFF. The CDR3 nucleotides read TGTGCCAGCAGCGTAGCCAGGGGGGCGGACACTGAAGCTTTCTTT.

The chain has TRBV30 and TRBJ2-7; tentative D call: TRBD1 (6 bases). Trimming took off 4 bases at V and 3 bases at J, with 10 bases between the two ends. CDR3 length: 12 residues. The germline V gene has CDR1 GTSNPN and CDR2 SVGIG (reference sequence). CDR3 region: CAWIKDSYEQYF. CDR3 nucleotides: TGTGCCTGGATCAAGGACAGCTACGAGCAGTACTTC.

This sequence joins TRBV30 and TRBJ2-4; D perhaps matches TRBD1 (5 bases). V was pared by 0 bases and J by 3 bases, with 15 bases between. The CDR3 extends over 16 amino acids. From germline, CDR1 is GTSNPN and CDR2 SVGIG (reference sequence). CDR3 sequence: CAWSVQGVLGKNIQYF. The CDR3 DNA follows: TGTGCCTGGAGTGTGCAAGGGGTACTGGGCAAAAACATTCAGTACTTC.

The genes are TRBV28 and TRBJ1-1; 7 bases fit TRBD1. V was clipped by 5 bases and J by 1 base; unmatched bases: 4. Germline V lookup: CDR1 MDHEN, CDR2 SYDVKM. The length of the CDR3 is 14 residues. The CDR3 loop reads CASSLHRGNTEAFF. DNA of the CDR3: TGTGCCAGCAGTCTTCACAGGGGGAACACTGAAGCTTTCTTT.

This sequence joins TRBV5-1 and TRBJ2-3; the match to TRBD2 covers 13 bases. V lost 2 bases, J lost 3 bases, and 12 bases stayed unmatched. The CDR3 runs 19 residues. The germline V gene encodes CDR1 SGHRS and CDR2 YFSETQ. CDR3 in DNA: TGCGCCAGCAGCTTACTTTTCTCAACTAGCGGGAGGGGTACAGATACGCAGTATTTT. This translates into CASSLLFSTSGRGTDTQYF.